This T cell receptor beta chain was retrieved from a study of T cell changes during pregnancy in multiple sclerosis. Repertoires were generated with immunoSEQ multiplex PCR, while TCRdb's copy carries only in-frame clones and drops some. The profile shows more than 15,000 clones, 75% to 90% of them singletons. The CDR3 spans 16 residues. J gave up 0 bases and V 0 bases, and 5 bases lay outside the gene matches. Germline V lookup: CDR1 SGHAT, CDR2 FQDESV (reference sequence). Material: CD8+ T cells from peripheral blood mononuclear cells, obtained in the third trimester of pregnancy. The sequence was collected from a female donor in good health, enrolled as a control in a pregnancy study. The chain employs TRBV11-1 and TRBJ2-7; 7 nucleotides agree with TRBD1. The DNA of the CDR3 is TGTGCCAGCAGCTTAGCCCAGGGGGTGGACTCCTACGAGCAGTACTTC. Residues: CASSLAQGVDSYEQYF.